This TCR beta chain was obtained from a study of cytomegalovirus exposure and HLA in healthy donors. On the study more broadly: The use of the same platform for the 110 or so validation repertoires and the roughly 670 first-cohort repertoires was reported by a later analysis.

About this clone: Antigen unknown.

The donors were in the roughly 110-subject validation cohort, distinct from the roughly 670-subject first cohort. The table came from immunoSEQ multiplex PCR; TCRdb's copy has only in-frame clones and leaves some out. Found here are 200,000 or so clones, 70% to 85% of them singletons; the top ten hold roughly 12%. Notes on the study in general: One later analysis, an examination of the 120 validation repertoires, found that first-cohort TCR clusters tended to co-occur in them.

Sample: PBMCs. This sequence was found in a woman younger than 45 in good health and CMV-seropositive.

The CDR3 coding sequence is TGCGCCAGCAGCGGGGGACAGATCGACTATGGCTACACCTTC. It translates to CASSGGQIDYGYTF. The chain is built from TRBV5-1 and TRBJ1-2, with 7 bases identical to TRBD1. This CDR3 is built from 14 residues. Germline V gene lookup returns CDR1 SGHRS and CDR2 YFSETQ. V lost 4 bases to trimming and J lost 3 bases; unmatched junction nucleotides: 6. The full variable domain, rest sourced from reference TRBV5-1 and TRBJ1-2, is KAGVTQTPRYLIKTRGQQVTLSCSPISGHRSVSWYQQTPGQGLQFLFEYFSETQRNKGNFPGRFSGRQFSNSRSEMNVSTLELGDSALYLCASSGGQIDYGYTFGSGTRLTVV.